A single sample is the source of the 12 T cell receptor beta chains below, sequenced in a study of cytomegalovirus exposure and HLA in healthy donors. Here immunoSEQ multiplex PCR was the method, and the copy in TCRdb shows in-frame clones only, minus some. The data hold 150,000 to 200,000 clones, with 75% to 90% observed a single time. The sample comprised PBMCs. The receptors here all came from a man aged 18 to 30 in good health and CMV-seropositive.

This clone has a single count. This sample includes further DNA sequences coding for the same CDR3. The chain uses TRBV28 and TRBJ2-7, with D possibly being TRBD2 (7 bases). Trimming removed 2 bases from V and 1 base from J, with 9 bases in between. Germline-derived CDR1 and CDR2 are MDHEN and SYDVKM. The CDR3 length is 14 residues. The CDR3 loop is CASSLGGASYEQYF. In DNA, the CDR3 is TGTGCCAGCAGTTTAGGGGGGGCATCCTACGAGCAGTACTTC.

This chain connects TRBV6-5 to TRBJ2-7; D is undetermined. CDR1 is MNHEY, CDR2 SVGAGI, per germline. The CDR3 covers 13 residues. V lost 5 bases, J lost 0 bases, and 8 bases lay in between. The CDR3 DNA reads as TGTGCCAGCAGTCCAATGAGCTCCTACGAGCAGTACTTC. It encodes CASSPMSSYEQYF.

This chain links TRBV6-6 with TRBJ2-3; no clear D gene. The CDR3 loop spans 12 amino acids. Germline CDR1 is MNHNY and CDR2 is SVGAGI (reference sequence). V lost 6 bases, J lost 5 bases, and 9 bases lay in between. DNA for the CDR3: TGTGCCAGCAGCCCACGGGTAGATACGCAGTATTTT. Its protein product is CASSPRVDTQYF.

The rearrangement uses TRBV7-2 and TRBJ1-4; maybe TRBD1 (6 bases). Germline values: CDR1 SGHTA, CDR2 FQGNSA. The CDR3 sequence is 16 residues long. V lost 2 bases and J lost 5, with 15 bases in between. This CDR3 is CASSLFLGQTNEKLFF. The CDR3 DNA follows: TGTGCCAGCAGCTTATTTCTAGGACAGACCAATGAAAAACTGTTTTTT.

The gene calls are TRBV7-2 and TRBJ1-3; D is ambiguous. Germline CDR1 is SGHTA and CDR2 is FQGNSA. The CDR3 consists of 17 residues. The V end was cut by 1 base, the J end by 0 bases, with 13 bases between. CDR3 residues: CASSLVVASYSGNTIYF. The CDR3 DNA reads as TGTGCCAGCAGCTTAGTGGTAGCTTCCTACTCTGGAAACACCATATATTTT.

The chain employs TRBV11-2 and TRBJ2-1; TRBD2 aligns across 7 bases. J gave up 9 bases and V 5 bases, and 13 bases lay outside the gene matches. Germline values: CDR1 SGHAT, CDR2 FQNNGV. The CDR3 runs 15 residues. The CDR3 protein is CASSKLATPGGEQFF. For the CDR3, the DNA is TGTGCCAGCAGCAAACTAGCGACCCCTGGGGGTGAGCAGTTCTTC.

The chain employs TRBV19 and TRBJ1-5; no firm D call. The V gene lost 7 bases and the J gene lost 0 bases, with 19 bases spanning the gap. The CDR3 is made up of 17 amino acids. From germline, CDR1 is LNHDA and CDR2 SQIVND (reference sequence). The CDR3 region has the DNA TGTGCCAGTACCTCCGTAGGTGGGCCAGGTAGCAATCAGCCCCAGCATTTT. Amino acid sequence: CASTSVGGPGSNQPQHF.

The sample holds one count of this clone. The genes are TRBV18 and TRBJ1-4, with D tentatively TRBD1 (6 bases). The germline CDR1 and CDR2 sequences are KGHSH and LQKENI. Trimming pared 5 bases from V and 2 bases from J, leaving 9 bases between. The CDR3 contains 14 residues. As DNA, the CDR3 is TGTGCCAGCTCAGGGGGCGGCACTAATGAAAAACTGTTTTTT. Its translation is CASSGGGTNEKLFF.

The genes are TRBV6-6 and TRBJ1-2; 8 bases map to TRBD1. Looked up from germline, CDR1 is MNHNY and CDR2 is SVGAGI (reference sequence). The V segment lost 5 bases and the J segment 7 bases; nucleotides outside the gene matches: 9. The CDR3 runs 14 residues. CDR3 nucleotide sequence: TGTGCCAGCAGTCCCGGACAGGGTACGGCTGGCTACACCTTC. Its translation: CASSPGQGTAGYTF.

The count of this clone is one. J is TRBJ2-7 and V is TRBV27, with 9 positions matching TRBD2. The CDR3 has 18 amino acids. Germline trimming cut 1 base from V and 6 bases from J; bases unmatched to any gene: 16. Germline CDR1 and CDR2: MNHEY and SMNVEV (reference sequence). CDR3 amino acids: CASSLFLEREVPKGEQYF. CDR3 coding DNA: TGTGCCAGCAGTTTATTTCTGGAGCGGGAGGTCCCCAAGGGCGAGCAGTACTTC.

This clone appeared a few times. Other DNA sequences of this sample code for an identical CDR3. The chain combines TRBV30 with TRBJ2-7; the D is unclear. The CDR3 is 11 residues long. Per germline, CDR1 GTSNPN and CDR2 SVGIG (reference sequence). Trimming removed 3 bases at V and 1 base at J, with 4 bases between. The CDR3 sequence: CAWSRSYEQYF. The CDR3 DNA follows: TGTGCCTGGAGCAGGTCCTACGAGCAGTACTTC.

This chain links TRBV7-8 with TRBJ2-1, with 13 bases matching TRBD2. The CDR3 contains 15 residues. Looked up from germline, CDR1 is SGHVS and CDR2 is FQNEAQ. Germline trimming cut 5 bases from V and 8 bases from J; bases unmatched to any gene: 6. For the CDR3, the DNA is TGTGCCAGCAGCATAACTAGCGGGAGGGCCGATGAGCAGTTCTTC. Translating it yields CASSITSGRADEQFF.